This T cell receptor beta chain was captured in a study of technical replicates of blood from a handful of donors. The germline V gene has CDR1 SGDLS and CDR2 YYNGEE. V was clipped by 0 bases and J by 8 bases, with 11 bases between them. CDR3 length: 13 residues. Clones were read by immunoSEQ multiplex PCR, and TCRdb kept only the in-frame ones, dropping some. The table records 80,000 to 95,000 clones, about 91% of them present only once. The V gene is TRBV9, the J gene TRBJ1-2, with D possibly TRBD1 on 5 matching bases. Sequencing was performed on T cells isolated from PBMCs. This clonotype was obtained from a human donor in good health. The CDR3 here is CASSVDQGWGYTF. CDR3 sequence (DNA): TGTGCCAGCAGCGTAGATCAGGGTTGGGGCTACACCTTC.